This T cell receptor beta chain is from a study of OX40 agonist ivuxolimab in advanced cancers. Overall study: The study treated patients with ivuxolimab, an agonistic anti-OX40 (CD134) antibody. Patients receiving dose escalation had hepatocellular carcinoma, melanoma, renal cell or head and neck cancer. Study findings and constraints: Part of the nonresponder group also had normalized T-cell clonal expansion that was low.

The study sampled blood at baseline, cycle 4 day 1, and cycle 7 day 1. The germline V gene has CDR1 LNHDA and CDR2 SQIVND (reference sequence). The V and J ends lost 1 base and 6 bases respectively, with 16 bases between them. The CDR3 extends over 16 amino acids. The data were produced by immunoSEQ multiplex PCR, yet TCRdb's version contains in-frame clones alone and is incomplete. The table has about 110,000 clones, around 90% seen once. Details on this clone: The antigen is unknown.

Sample: CD4+ or CD8+ T cells sorted from blood, taken in a trial of the OX40 agonist ivuxolimab. The receptor was isolated from an adult with an advanced solid tumor such as melanoma, head and neck, liver or kidney cancer. This sequence joins TRBV19 and TRBJ2-1, with D uncertain. The CDR3 reads CASSIGAEVGFNEQFF. DNA of the CDR3: TGTGCCAGTAGTATAGGGGCAGAGGTGGGGTTCAATGAGCAGTTCTTC.